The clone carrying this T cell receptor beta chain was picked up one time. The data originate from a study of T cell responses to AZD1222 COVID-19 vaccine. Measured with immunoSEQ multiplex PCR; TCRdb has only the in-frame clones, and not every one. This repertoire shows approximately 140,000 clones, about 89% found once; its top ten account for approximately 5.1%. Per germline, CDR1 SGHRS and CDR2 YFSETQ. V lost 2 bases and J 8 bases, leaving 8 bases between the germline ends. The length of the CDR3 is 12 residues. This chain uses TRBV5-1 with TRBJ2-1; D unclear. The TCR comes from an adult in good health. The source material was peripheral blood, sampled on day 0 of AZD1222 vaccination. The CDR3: CASSFPSDEQFF. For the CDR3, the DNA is TGCGCCAGCAGCTTCCCGAGCGATGAGCAGTTCTTC.